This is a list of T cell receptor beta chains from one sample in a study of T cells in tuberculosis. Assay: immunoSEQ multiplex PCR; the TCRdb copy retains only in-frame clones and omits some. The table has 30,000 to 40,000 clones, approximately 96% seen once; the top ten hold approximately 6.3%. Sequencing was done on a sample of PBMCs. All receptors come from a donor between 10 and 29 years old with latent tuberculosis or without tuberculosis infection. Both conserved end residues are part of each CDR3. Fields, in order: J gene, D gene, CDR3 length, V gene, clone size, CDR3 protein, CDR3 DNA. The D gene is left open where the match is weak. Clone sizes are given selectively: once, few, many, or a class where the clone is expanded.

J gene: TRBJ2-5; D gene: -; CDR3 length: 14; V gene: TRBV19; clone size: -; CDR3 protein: CASSLRTVRGTQYF; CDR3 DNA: TGTGCCAGTAGTTTGAGGACAGTTAGGGGGACCCAGTACTTC
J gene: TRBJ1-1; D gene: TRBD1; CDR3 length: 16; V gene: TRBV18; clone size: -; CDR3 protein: CASSLSGQGMNTEAFF; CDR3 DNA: TGTGCCAGCTCACTATCGGGACAGGGGATGAACACTGAAGCTTTCTTT
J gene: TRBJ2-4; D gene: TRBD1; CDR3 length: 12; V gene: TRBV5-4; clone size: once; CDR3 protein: CASPRQGNIQYF; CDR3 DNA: TGTGCCAGTCCTAGACAGGGAAACATTCAGTACTTC
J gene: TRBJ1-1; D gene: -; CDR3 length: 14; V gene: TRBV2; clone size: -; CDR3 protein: CASIWRRKNTEAFF; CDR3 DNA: TGTGCCAGCATCTGGCGGCGAAAGAACACTGAAGCTTTCTTT
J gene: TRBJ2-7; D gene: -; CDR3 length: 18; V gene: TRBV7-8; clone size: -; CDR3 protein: CASSDPKGEGGPRDEQYF; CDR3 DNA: TGTGCCAGCAGCGACCCGAAGGGAGAGGGGGGGCCCCGGGACGAGCAGTACTTC
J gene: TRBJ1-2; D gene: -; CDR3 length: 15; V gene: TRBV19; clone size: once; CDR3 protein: CASSPRLGQAGGYTF; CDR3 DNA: TGTGCCAGTAGTCCCCGTTTAGGTCAAGCAGGCGGCTACACCTTC
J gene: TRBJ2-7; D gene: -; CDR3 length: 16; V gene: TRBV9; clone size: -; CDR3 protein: CASSVGRPSGTYEQYF; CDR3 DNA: TGTGCCAGCAGCGTAGGGAGGCCGAGCGGAACCTACGAGCAGTACTTC
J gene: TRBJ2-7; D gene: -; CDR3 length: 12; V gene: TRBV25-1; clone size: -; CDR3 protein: CASSEYVSEQYF; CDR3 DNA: TGTGCCAGCAGTGAATACGTTTCCGAGCAGTACTTC
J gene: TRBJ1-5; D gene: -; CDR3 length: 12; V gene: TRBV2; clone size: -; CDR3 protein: CASSEQFQPQHF; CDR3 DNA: TGTGCCAGCAGTGAACAGTTTCAGCCCCAGCATTTT
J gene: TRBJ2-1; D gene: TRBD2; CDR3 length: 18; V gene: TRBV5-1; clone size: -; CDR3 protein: CASSLAIQAASGNNEQFF; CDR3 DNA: TGCGCCAGCAGCTTGGCCATTCAGGCGGCTAGCGGAAACAATGAGCAGTTCTTC
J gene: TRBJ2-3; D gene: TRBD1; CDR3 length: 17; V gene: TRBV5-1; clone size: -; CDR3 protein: CASSSGTGGKDGDTQYF; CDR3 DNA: TGCGCCAGCAGCTCCGGGACAGGGGGCAAGGATGGGGATACGCAGTATTTT
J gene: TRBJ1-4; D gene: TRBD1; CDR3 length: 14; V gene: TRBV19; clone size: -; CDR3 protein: CASSPQGLNEKLFF; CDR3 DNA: TGTGCCAGTAGTCCACAGGGGCTGAATGAAAAACTGTTTTTT
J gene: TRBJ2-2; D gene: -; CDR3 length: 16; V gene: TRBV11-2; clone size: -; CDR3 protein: CASSRTPTGNTGELFF; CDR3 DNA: TGTGCCAGCAGCCGCACCCCGACAGGGAACACCGGGGAGCTGTTTTTT
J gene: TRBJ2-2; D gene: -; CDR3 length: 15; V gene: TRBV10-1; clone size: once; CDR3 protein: CASRTGTPNTGELFF; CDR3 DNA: TGCGCCAGCAGGACCGGGACACCGAACACCGGGGAGCTGTTTTTT
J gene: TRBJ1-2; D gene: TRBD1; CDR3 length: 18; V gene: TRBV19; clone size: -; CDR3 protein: CASSNHGTGRLFRSGYTF; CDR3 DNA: TGTGCCAGTAGTAACCACGGGACAGGGCGATTATTCCGATCTGGCTACACCTTC
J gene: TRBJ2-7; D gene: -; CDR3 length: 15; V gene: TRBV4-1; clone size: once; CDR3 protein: CASSRRQESSYEQYF; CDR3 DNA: TGCGCCAGCAGCCGCCGACAGGAGAGCTCCTACGAGCAGTACTTC
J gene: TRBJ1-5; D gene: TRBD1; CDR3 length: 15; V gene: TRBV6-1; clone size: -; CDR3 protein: CASSEVRVQGAAQHF; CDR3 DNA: TGTGCCAGCAGTGAAGTACGGGTACAGGGGGCAGCCCAGCATTTT
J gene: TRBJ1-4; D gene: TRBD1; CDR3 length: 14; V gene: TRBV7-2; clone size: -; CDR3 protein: CASSEGQVVGKLFF; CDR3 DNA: TGTGCCAGCAGCGAGGGACAGGTTGTCGGAAAACTGTTTTTT
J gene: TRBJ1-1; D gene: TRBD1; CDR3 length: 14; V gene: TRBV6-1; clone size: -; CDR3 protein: CASIWTGWNTEAFF; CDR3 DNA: TGTGCCAGCATTTGGACAGGGTGGAACACTGAAGCTTTCTTT
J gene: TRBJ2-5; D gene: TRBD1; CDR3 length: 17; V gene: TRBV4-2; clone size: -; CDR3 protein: CASSQRPLGTGEETQYF; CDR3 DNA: TGTGCCAGCAGCCAACGTCCTCTGGGGACAGGGGAAGAGACCCAGTACTTC
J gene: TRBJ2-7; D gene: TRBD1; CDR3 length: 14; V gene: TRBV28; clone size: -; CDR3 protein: CASSFDRGLNEQYF; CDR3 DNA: TGTGCCAGCAGTTTCGACAGGGGGCTCAACGAGCAGTACTTC
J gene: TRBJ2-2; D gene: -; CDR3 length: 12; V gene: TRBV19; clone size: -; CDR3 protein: CASSTNTGELFF; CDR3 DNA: TGTGCCAGTAGTACTAACACCGGGGAGCTGTTTTTT
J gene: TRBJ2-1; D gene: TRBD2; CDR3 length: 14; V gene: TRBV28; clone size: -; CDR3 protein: CASRRTSGSREQFF; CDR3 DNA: TGTGCCAGCAGAAGGACTAGCGGGAGCCGGGAGCAGTTCTTC
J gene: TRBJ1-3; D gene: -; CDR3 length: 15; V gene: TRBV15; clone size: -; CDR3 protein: CATSRVGGPTNTIYF; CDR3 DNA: TGTGCCACCAGCAGAGTTGGGGGCCCGACTAACACCATATATTTT
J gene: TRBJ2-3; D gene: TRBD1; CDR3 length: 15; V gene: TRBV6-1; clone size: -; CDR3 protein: CASSEFEAGGNTQYF; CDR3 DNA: TGTGCCAGCAGTGAGTTTGAGGCAGGGGGCAATACGCAGTATTTT
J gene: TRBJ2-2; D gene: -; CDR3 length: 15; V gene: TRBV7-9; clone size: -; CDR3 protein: CASSLRRANTGELFF; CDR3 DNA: TGTGCCAGCAGCTTAAGGCGGGCGAACACCGGGGAGCTGTTTTTT
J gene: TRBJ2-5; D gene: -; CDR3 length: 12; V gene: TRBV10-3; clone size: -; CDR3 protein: CAISDNQETQYF; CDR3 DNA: TGTGCCATCAGTGATAACCAAGAGACCCAGTACTTC
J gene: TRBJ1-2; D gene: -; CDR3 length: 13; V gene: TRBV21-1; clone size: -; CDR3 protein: CASLQNGSGGYTF; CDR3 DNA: TGTGCCAGCCTGCAAAACGGGAGTGGCGGCTACACCTTC
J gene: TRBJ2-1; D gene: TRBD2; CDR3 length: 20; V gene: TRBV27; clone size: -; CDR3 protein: CASRLSERYHLAGARNEQFF; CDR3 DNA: TGTGCCAGCAGGCTTTCGGAGAGGTACCACCTAGCGGGAGCACGGAATGAGCAGTTCTTC
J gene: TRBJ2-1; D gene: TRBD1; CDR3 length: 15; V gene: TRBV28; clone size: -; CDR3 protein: CASTLTGGGGNEQFF; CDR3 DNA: TGTGCCAGCACCCTGACAGGGGGCGGCGGCAATGAGCAGTTCTTC
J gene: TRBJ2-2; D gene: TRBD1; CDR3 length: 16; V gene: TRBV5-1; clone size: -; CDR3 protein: CASSPRQGINTGELFF; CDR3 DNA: TGCGCCAGCAGCCCGCGACAGGGAATAAACACCGGGGAGCTGTTTTTT
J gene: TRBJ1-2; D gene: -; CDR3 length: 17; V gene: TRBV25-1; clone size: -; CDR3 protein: CASSNFGGEGQISGYTF; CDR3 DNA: TGTGCCAGCAGCAACTTCGGGGGTGAGGGCCAAATTAGTGGCTACACCTTC
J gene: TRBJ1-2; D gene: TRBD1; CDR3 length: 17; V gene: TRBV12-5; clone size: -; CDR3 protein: CASGLFRDRVTGYGYTF; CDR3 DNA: TGTGCTAGTGGTTTGTTTCGGGACAGGGTTACGGGCTATGGCTACACCTTC
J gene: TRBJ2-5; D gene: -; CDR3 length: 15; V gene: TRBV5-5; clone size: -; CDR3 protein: CASRREPGGKETQYF; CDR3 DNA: TGTGCCAGCAGACGCGAGCCAGGGGGGAAAGAGACCCAGTACTTC
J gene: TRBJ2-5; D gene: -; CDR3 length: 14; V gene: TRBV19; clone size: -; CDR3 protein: CASSRQGSKETQYF; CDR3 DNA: TGTGCCAGTAGTAGGCAGGGAAGTAAAGAGACCCAGTACTTC
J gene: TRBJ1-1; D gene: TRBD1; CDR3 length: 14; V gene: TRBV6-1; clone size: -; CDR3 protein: CASSRTGGDTEAFF; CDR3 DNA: TGTGCCAGCAGTCGGACAGGGGGGGACACTGAAGCTTTCTTT
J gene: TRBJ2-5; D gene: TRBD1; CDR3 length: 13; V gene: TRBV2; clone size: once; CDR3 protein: CASDRGQRKTQYF; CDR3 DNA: TGTGCCAGTGACAGGGGGCAAAGGAAGACCCAGTACTTC
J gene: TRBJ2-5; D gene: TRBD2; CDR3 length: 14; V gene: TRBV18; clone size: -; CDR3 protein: CASVRGTSEGTQYF; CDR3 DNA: TGTGCCAGCGTGAGAGGGACTAGCGAAGGGACCCAGTACTTC
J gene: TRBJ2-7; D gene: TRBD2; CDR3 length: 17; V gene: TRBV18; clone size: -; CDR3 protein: CASSHLSGTSGYYEQYF; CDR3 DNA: TGTGCCAGCTCACATCTATCTGGGACTAGCGGATACTACGAGCAGTACTTC
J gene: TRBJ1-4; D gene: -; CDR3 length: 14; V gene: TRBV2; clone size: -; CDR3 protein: CASTKDGLNEKLFF; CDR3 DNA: TGTGCCAGCACCAAGGACGGACTTAATGAAAAACTGTTTTTT
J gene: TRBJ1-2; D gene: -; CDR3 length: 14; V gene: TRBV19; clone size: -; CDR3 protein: CASSLRTPGYGYTF; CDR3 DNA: TGTGCCAGTAGCCTAAGGACTCCGGGCTATGGCTACACCTTC
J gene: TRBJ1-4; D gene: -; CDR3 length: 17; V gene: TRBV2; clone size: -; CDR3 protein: CASNTDSRTSTNEKLFF; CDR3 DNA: TGTGCCAGCAACACGGACAGCCGGACTTCAACTAATGAAAAACTGTTTTTT
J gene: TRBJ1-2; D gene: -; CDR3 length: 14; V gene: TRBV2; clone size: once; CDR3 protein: CASSESTVNYGYTF; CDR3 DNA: TGTGCCAGCAGTGAGAGTACGGTTAACTATGGCTACACCTTC
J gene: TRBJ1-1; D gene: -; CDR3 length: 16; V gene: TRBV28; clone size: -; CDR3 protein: CASSTETPGTRTEAFF; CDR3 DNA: TGTGCCAGCAGTACCGAAACCCCTGGGACACGCACTGAAGCTTTCTTT
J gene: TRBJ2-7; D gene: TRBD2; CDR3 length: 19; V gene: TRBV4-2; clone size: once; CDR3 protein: CASSQDQPRLAGESYEQYF; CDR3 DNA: TGTGCCAGCAGCCAAGATCAGCCGAGGCTAGCGGGGGAATCGTACGAGCAGTACTTC
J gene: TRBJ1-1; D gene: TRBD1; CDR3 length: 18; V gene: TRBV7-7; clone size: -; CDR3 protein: CASSCTGTGGFENTEAFF; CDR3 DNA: TGTGCCAGCAGCTGTACCGGGACAGGGGGGTTTGAGAACACTGAAGCTTTCTTT
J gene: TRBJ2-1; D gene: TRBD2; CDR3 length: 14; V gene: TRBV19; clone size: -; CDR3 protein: CASSTEPGGDEQFF; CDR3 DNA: TGTGCCAGTAGTACCGAACCGGGGGGGGATGAGCAGTTCTTC
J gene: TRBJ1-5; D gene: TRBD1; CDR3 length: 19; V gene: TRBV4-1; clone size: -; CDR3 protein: CASSLYAVPGQGGNQPQHF; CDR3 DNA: TGCGCCAGCAGCCTCTACGCCGTCCCGGGACAGGGGGGGAATCAGCCCCAGCATTTT
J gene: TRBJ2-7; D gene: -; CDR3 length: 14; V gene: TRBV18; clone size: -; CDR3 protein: CATTTQQGTGEQYF; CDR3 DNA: TGTGCCACCACAACCCAACAGGGTACTGGCGAGCAGTACTTC
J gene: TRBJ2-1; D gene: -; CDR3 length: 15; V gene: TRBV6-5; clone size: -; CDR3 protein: CASSYSGRSYNEQFF; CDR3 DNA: TGTGCCAGCAGTTACTCCGGGAGATCCTACAATGAGCAGTTCTTC